This T cell receptor beta chain stems from a study of blood T cells in healthy people across ages. Study-level results: As age increased, TCR beta diversity per million T cells fell in a roughly linear fashion. Higher diversity and more naive CD4+ cells were features of long-lived donors, compared to aged donors.

Total RNA extraction produced at least 5.5 micrograms (per sample) for the study. Primed by a sample-barcoded 5' primer and a J-beta primer mix, a second PCR proceeded for about 6 to 12 cycles. Each cDNA molecule, via a template-switch adaptor with 12 random nucleotides, was tagged. TCRdb processed the 5' RACE reads anew with MiXCR; each CDR3 protein has one entry. This repertoire shows 1.5 million to 2 million distinct CDR3 sequences, 30% to 40% found once; its top ten account for approximately 11%. Worth noting for this clonotype: Antigen: not known.

The source of this sequence is a woman in her thirties in good health. Sequenced input: blood.

Here the CDR3 reads CASSQSNSGGIQTLEQYF. CDR3 sequence (DNA): TGCGCCAGCAGCCAATCCAATTCAGGCGGGATCCAGACGCTCGAGCAGTACTTC. The rearrangement links TRBV4-1 to TRBJ2-4; a weak D match, TRBD2 (6 bases). The J call may be incorrect, as the DNA end agrees better with TRBJ2-7. The CDR3 runs 18 residues. The germline CDR1 and CDR2 sequences are MGHRA and YSYEKL.